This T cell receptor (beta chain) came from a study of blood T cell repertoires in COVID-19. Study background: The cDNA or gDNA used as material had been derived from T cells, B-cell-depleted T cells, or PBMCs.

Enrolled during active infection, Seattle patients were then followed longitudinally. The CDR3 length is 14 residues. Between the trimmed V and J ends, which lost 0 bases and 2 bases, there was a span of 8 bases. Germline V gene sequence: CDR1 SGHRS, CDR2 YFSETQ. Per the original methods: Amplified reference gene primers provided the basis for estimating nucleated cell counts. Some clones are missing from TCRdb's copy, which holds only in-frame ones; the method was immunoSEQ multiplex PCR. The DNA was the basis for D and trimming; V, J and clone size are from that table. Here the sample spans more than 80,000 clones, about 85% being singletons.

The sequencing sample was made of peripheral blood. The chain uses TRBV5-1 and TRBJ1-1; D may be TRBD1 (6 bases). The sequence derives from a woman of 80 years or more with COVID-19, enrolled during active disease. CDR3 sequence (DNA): TGCGCCAGCAGCTTGGGGACAGCTAACACTGAAGCTTTCTTT. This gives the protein CASSLGTANTEAFF.